This paragraph reports one TCR beta chain. The table lists this clonotype with many counts. It has no known antigen specificity. No qualities accompany the bases; no much larger clone lies one base away. Library preparation employed RACE. The sequencer listed for this sample is NextSeq 500. Library preparation attached unique molecular identifiers to individual cDNA molecules for quantitative, reproducible TCR counting. From each blood RNA sample, both TCR alpha and TCR beta chains were sequenced. The published analysis was carried out like this. A median of roughly 100,000 TCRs per sample was observed, with a range of about 20,000 to 750,000. The Decombinator software suite was used to annotate the V, J and CDR3 of the TCR reads. For the PS versus PT1 abundance plots, all samples were subsampled to the same number of TCRs (28,000). TCRs were defined as expanded if absent before sensitization and observed at least eight times at the 2-week time point. Using fastp trimming at Q25 and MiXCR clonotype assembly, TCRdb reanalyzed the public sequencing data and kept in-frame beta chains. When rows share a CDR3 protein, they turn into one entry using the most common DNA and genes. These V and J calls originate from TCRdb's pipeline instead of the authors' own analysis. This sample lists about 82,000 distinct CDR3 sequences; 10% to 15% were detected once. The top ten constitute approximately 5.2% of the sample.

This entry belongs to a study of human T cells and chemical hapten exposure (dated by TCRdb to the early 2020s). Context from the whole study: For sensitization, 2% DPC in acetone was applied to an approximately 2 cm by approximately 2 cm area of upper inner arm skin. Alopecia areata with under or over 50% scalp involvement, alopecia totalis and alopecia universalis were represented in the patient cohort, which was mostly female. Twenty-nine alopecia patients provided blood for TCR sequencing at one to four time points (pre-sensitization, 2, 6 and 24 weeks). Patch testing was performed on the upper back with Finn chambers containing 0.01% DPC, and the patch tests were scored after 6 days according to International Contact Dermatitis Research Group standards. Blood samples were taken from patients before sensitization (week 0) and at 2, 6 and about 24 weeks after DPC sensitization. Throughout the study period of about 22 weeks, patients also received therapeutic DPC doses to the scalp every week. The libraries were sequenced as a pool, and the TCR yield per sample differed mostly because of small variations in library volumes within the pool. Peripheral blood TCR repertoire changes were tracked in vivo in alopecia patients during primary and secondary sensitization to the hapten diphenylcyclopropenone (DPC).

What the study reported, not specific to this receptor: Because every patient had alopecia, a presumed autoimmune disease, the patients' immune response might differ from that of healthy individuals. Repeated subsampling changed both the strength of the expansion versus patch-test correlation and the threshold at which that correlation became significant. The number of PT1 expanded TCRs positively correlated with patch test score, significant at thresholds 8, 16 and 32 but not 4. Significantly more large CDR3 similarity clusters were formed by expanded TCRs than by pre-sensitization or healthy control sets, consistent with antigen-driven responses. The number of TCRs above 1 in 1000 frequency did not change with DPC sensitization; there was no evidence of global repertoire structure alterations.

The intended sense of this specimen's time point label: patch test 3, about 24 weeks after DPC sensitization. The sample's treatment or condition, from its label and the paper: therapeutic diphenylcyclopropenone sensitization with weekly scalp DPC. At every patch-test visit, the blood draw took place before the patch test was put on. To be eligible, patients had to be aged 18 to 70, diagnosed with alopecia and judged suitable for DPC therapy, while pregnant patients were excluded. Total RNA was extracted from unfractionated whole blood collected in Tempus Blood RNA tubes. In the germline V gene, CDR1 corresponds to SGHDT and CDR2 to YYEEEE. At the junction V is shortened by 0 bases and J by 3 bases, with 10 bases in between. The CDR3 sequence holds 14 residues, the cysteine and phenylalanine included. The only DNA kept is the CDR3, 42 bases in frame from the first base.

This receptor was identified in a woman between 50 and 59 years old with alopecia areata. Some clones in this sample may be carry-over from other donors' samples. The starting material was whole blood, obtained in connection with sensitization to the hapten diphenylcyclopropenone (DPC). The chain joins TRBV5-6 to TRBJ2-7, with the D gene uncertain. The DNA is TGTGCCAGCAGCTTGGAGGGTACCAACTACGAGCAGTACTTC. It translates as CASSLEGTNYEQYF.